This T cell receptor beta chain came from a study of molecular identifiers for immune sequencing clone quantification. Findings of the study overall: In naive cells, under 1% of molecules belonged to clones above 20 RNA copies, against over 97% in effector cells. Barcode sharing among identical TCR molecules could make large clones appear smaller.

TCR libraries were built in bulk with a published protocol and specific TCR primers. TCRdb itself ran the PCR reads through MiXCR, one entry per CDR3 protein. The table shows hundreds of thousands of distinct CDR3 sequences, with 25% occurring only once. Germline-derived CDR1 and CDR2 are GTSNPN and SVGIG (reference sequence). The CDR3 totals 11 residues. Turning to this clonotype: Its specificity is not known.

The rearrangement joins TRBV30 to TRBJ2-7, with D unclear. The source material was naive CD8+ T cells from blood, with Jurkat cell RNA spiked in. Subset: FACS-sorted CD8+CD4-CCR7+CD45RA+ naive T cells. The source of this sequence is a human donor in good health. Some libraries in this study had Jurkat cell RNA spiked in. DNA for the CDR3: TGTTCGACCGAAAAGGGATACGAGCAGTACTTC. Encoded protein: CSTEKGYEQYF.